The rows below give T cell receptor beta chains drawn from one sample of a study of radiotherapy plus CTLA-4 blockade in lung cancer. TCRdb's table, derived via immunoSEQ multiplex PCR, lists solely in-frame clones and lacks some. The sample includes tens of thousands of clones, roughly 85% seen only once; the top ten take roughly 10%. The input for sequencing was peripheral blood, taken from a patient treated with radiotherapy plus ipilimumab. The receptors originated from a human donor with non-small cell lung cancer who had a complete response to radiotherapy plus ipilimumab. Each CDR3 is given with its conserved first and last residue.

CASSPYKGVGYTF	TRBV7-2
CASSGDGGARNQPQHF	TRBV2
CASNRDSNQPQHF	TRBV19
CSARPPQVF	TRBV20-1
CASSLQGAGNTIYF	TRBV2
CASSTRQYNEQFF	TRBV19
CASSLVGSRIQETQYF	TRBV7-2
CASSPGPGELFF	TRBV10-2
CASSEGSQTDTQYF	TRBV10-1
CASNEAGGAKNIQYF	TRBV7-9
CASSEARSYEQYF	TRBV10-2
CASSQDWDGPQHF	TRBV4-1
CASSFSGQGYGYTF	TRBV27
CAISESGGPGYTF	TRBV10-3
CASSSEGVTYGYTF	TRBV5-1
CASSPYRRGSYGYTF	TRBV5-6
CSGATGGQPEAFF	TRBV5-8
CASDSSSNQPQHF	TRBV19
CASSRTGENGYTF	TRBV5-1
CAWSADNTEAFF	TRBV30
CASSWPANTGELFF	TRBV19
CATSPREEDNYGYTF	TRBV18
CASSPGASSNQPQHF	TRBV18
CASSFGVGQPQHF	TRBV13
CASSSGVGAFF	TRBV7-9
CASSPIRGNTEAFF	TRBV18
CASSLLGRPLHF	TRBV27
CASSLGLAGYNEQFF	TRBV5-8
CASSIGTGGTDTQYF	TRBV5-1